This TCR beta chain is drawn from a study of CD8 T cells in ankylosing spondylitis. Overall study findings and caveats: What appeared characteristic of ankylosing spondylitis blood was a TCR beta motif of fewer than ten highly homologous variants. The authors reported significant enrichment of disease-linked clones in matched ankylosing spondylitis synovial fluid.

One entry per CDR3 protein results from TCRdb running MiXCR on the 5' RACE reads. The sample records roughly 440,000 distinct CDR3 sequences, approximately 17% being singletons. The CDR3 length is 13 residues. V lost 4 bases, J lost 2 bases, and 9 bases lay in between. From germline, CDR1 is MDHEN and CDR2 SYDVKM. In this sample, this clonotype turned up many times. No antigen is known for it. The V and J genes are TRBV28 and TRBJ2-7; D may be TRBD2 (6 bases). Input material: blood, either unsorted or a sorted T cell fraction (not recorded which). This clonotype was sampled from a male donor with ankylosing spondylitis. This CDR3 is CASSYGTAYEQYF. The CDR3 DNA follows: TGTGCCAGCAGTTACGGGACTGCCTACGAGCAGTACTTC.